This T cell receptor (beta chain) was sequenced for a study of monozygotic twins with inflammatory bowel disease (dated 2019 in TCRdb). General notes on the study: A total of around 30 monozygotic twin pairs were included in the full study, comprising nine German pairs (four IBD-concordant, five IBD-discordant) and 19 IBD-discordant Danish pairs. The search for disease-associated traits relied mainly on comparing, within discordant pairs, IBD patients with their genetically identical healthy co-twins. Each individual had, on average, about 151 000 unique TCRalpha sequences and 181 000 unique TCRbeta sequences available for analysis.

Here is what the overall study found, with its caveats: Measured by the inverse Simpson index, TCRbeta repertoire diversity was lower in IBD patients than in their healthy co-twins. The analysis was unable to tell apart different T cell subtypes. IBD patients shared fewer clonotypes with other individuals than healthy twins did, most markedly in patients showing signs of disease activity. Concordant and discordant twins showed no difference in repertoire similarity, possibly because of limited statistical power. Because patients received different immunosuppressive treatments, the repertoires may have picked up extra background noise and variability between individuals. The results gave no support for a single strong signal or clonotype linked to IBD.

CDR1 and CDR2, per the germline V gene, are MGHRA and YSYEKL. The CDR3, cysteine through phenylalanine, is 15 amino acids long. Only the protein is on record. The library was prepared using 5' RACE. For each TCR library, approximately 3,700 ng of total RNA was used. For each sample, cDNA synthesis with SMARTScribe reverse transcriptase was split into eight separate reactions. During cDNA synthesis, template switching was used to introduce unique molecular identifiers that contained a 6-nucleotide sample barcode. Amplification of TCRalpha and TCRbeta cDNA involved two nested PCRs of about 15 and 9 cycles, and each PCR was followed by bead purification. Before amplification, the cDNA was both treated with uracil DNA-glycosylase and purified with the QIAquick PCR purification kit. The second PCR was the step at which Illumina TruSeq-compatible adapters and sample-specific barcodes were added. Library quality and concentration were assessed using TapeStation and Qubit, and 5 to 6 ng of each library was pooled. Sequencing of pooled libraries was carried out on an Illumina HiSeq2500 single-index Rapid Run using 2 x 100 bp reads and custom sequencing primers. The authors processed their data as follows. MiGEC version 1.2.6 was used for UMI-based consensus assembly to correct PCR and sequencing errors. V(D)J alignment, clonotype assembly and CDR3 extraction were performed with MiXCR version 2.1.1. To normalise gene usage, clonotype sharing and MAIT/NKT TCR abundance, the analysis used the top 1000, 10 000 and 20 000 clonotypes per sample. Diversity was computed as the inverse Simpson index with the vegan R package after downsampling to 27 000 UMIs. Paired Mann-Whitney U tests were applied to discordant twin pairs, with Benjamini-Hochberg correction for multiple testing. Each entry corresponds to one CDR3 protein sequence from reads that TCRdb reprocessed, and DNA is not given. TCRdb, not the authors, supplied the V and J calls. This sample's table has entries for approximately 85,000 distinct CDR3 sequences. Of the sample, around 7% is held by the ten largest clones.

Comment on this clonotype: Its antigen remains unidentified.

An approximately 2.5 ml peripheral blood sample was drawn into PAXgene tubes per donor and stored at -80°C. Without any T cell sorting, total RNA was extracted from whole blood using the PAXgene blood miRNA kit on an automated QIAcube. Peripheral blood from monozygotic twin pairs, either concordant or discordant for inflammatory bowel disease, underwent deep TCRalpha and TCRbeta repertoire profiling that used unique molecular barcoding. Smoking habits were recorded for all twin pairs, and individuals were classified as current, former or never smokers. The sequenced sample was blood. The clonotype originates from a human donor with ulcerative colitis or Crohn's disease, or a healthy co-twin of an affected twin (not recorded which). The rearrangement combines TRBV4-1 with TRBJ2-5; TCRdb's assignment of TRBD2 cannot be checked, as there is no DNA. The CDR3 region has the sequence CASSLGGALQETQYF.